These T cell receptor beta chains were read from a single sample in a study of blood T cell repertoires in COVID-19. Measured with immunoSEQ multiplex PCR; TCRdb has only the in-frame clones, and not every one. Of about 170,000 clones listed, 83% are singletons. The source material was peripheral blood. The receptors here all came from an elderly woman with acute or convalescent COVID-19. Both conserved end residues are part of each CDR3. The D gene is left open where the match is weak. Some rows have no size entry. The others give once, few or many, or a class for an expanded clone.

J: TRBJ1-2; size: -; D: TRBD1; V: TRBV19; DNA: TGTGCCAGTAGTGGGACAGGATATGGCTACACCTTC; CDR3: CASSGTGYGYTF
J: TRBJ1-4; size: -; D: -; V: TRBV30; DNA: TGTGCCTGGAGTGTACGTGGGGGCGCGGAAAAACTGTTTTTT; CDR3: CAWSVRGGAEKLFF
J: TRBJ2-4; size: -; D: -; V: TRBV6-1; DNA: TGTGCCAGCAGTGAAAGGGGAGGACCCCGGTGGAACATTCAGTACTTC; CDR3: CASSERGGPRWNIQYF
J: TRBJ1-1; size: -; D: TRBD1; V: TRBV18; DNA: TGTGCCAGCTCACCACGACAGGGGACGGACACTGAAGCTTTCTTT; CDR3: CASSPRQGTDTEAFF
J: TRBJ2-1; size: -; D: TRBD1; V: TRBV11-3; DNA: TGTGCCAGCAGCTTAGATTTCGAGGGGGCGAAACAGGGCAATGAGCAGTTCTTC; CDR3: CASSLDFEGAKQGNEQFF
J: TRBJ2-7; size: -; D: -; V: TRBV28; DNA: TGTGCCAGCAGTCAAGCGGGCCGCTCCTACGAGCAGTACTTC; CDR3: CASSQAGRSYEQYF
J: TRBJ2-7; size: -; D: TRBD1; V: TRBV7-9; DNA: TGTGCCAGCGGAGTAGACAGGGAATTGGTGAACGAGCAGTACTTC; CDR3: CASGVDRELVNEQYF
J: TRBJ2-2; size: once; D: -; V: TRBV6-5; DNA: TGTGCCAGCACTCCAGGGGACACCGGGGAGCTGTTTTTT; CDR3: CASTPGDTGELFF
J: TRBJ1-2; size: -; D: -; V: TRBV12-3/TRBV12-4; DNA: TGTGCCAGCAGTTTAACCGGTAACTATGGCTACACCTTC; CDR3: CASSLTGNYGYTF
J: TRBJ1-2; size: -; D: TRBD1; V: TRBV5-5; DNA: TGTGCCAGCAGCTTGGGGACAGGGGCCTATGGCTACACCTTC; CDR3: CASSLGTGAYGYTF
J: TRBJ1-2; size: -; D: TRBD1; V: TRBV24-1; DNA: TGTGCCACCAGTGATGGGACAGGGAACTATGGCTACACCTTC; CDR3: CATSDGTGNYGYTF
J: TRBJ1-3; size: -; D: -; V: TRBV19; DNA: TGTGCCAGTAGTATACAGGGGAAGGCTGGAAACACCATATATTTT; CDR3: CASSIQGKAGNTIYF
J: TRBJ1-3; size: -; D: TRBD1; V: TRBV19; DNA: TGTGCCAGTAGTTCACAGGGGGCGACTGGAAACACCATATATTTT; CDR3: CASSSQGATGNTIYF
J: TRBJ1-2; size: once; D: TRBD1; V: TRBV9; DNA: TGTGCCAGCAGCGGGGGACTCCAGGGGGATGGCTACACCTTC; CDR3: CASSGGLQGDGYTF
J: TRBJ2-7; size: few; D: -; V: TRBV2; DNA: TGTGCCAGCAGACGATTTCCCAGGGACACCTCCTACGAGCAGTACTTC; CDR3: CASRRFPRDTSYEQYF
J: TRBJ1-1; size: -; D: -; V: TRBV4-3; DNA: TGCGCCAGCAGCCAAGCTACAGGGTTGGGTCTGGACACTGAAGCTTTCTTT; CDR3: CASSQATGLGLDTEAFF
J: TRBJ1-6; size: -; D: TRBD1; V: TRBV19; DNA: TGTGCCAGTATGACAGGGGGCTCTAATTCACCCCTCCACTTT; CDR3: CASMTGGSNSPLHF
J: TRBJ2-7; size: -; D: -; V: TRBV5-1; DNA: TGCGCCAGCAGCTTGCGGGGGTGGGAGTCCGGGCAGTACTTC; CDR3: CASSLRGWESGQYF
J: TRBJ2-5; size: -; D: TRBD1; V: TRBV28; DNA: TGTGCCACCGCCCGACCCGGGACAGGTGGCCAAGAGACCCAGTACTTC; CDR3: CATARPGTGGQETQYF
J: TRBJ2-7; size: -; D: -; V: TRBV5-4; DNA: TGTGCCAGCAGCTTGACCCCGGCCTACGAGCAGTACTTC; CDR3: CASSLTPAYEQYF
J: TRBJ1-2; size: -; D: -; V: TRBV6-1; DNA: TGTGCCAGCAGTGAAATCCCGGGGGGCGGTGGCTACACCTTC; CDR3: CASSEIPGGGGYTF
J: TRBJ1-1; size: -; D: -; V: TRBV20-1; DNA: TGCAGTGCTGGCCGGGACACTGAAGCTTTCTTT; CDR3: CSAGRDTEAFF
J: TRBJ1-4; size: -; D: -; V: TRBV5-4; DNA: TGTGCCAGCAGCTCGGACAGATCAACTAATGAAAAACTGTTTTTT; CDR3: CASSSDRSTNEKLFF
J: TRBJ1-2; size: -; D: -; V: TRBV11-2; DNA: TGTGCCAGCAGCTTATCGGGAGGGTTCAGGGATGGCTACACCTTC; CDR3: CASSLSGGFRDGYTF
J: TRBJ1-4; size: -; D: TRBD1; V: TRBV2; DNA: TGTGCCAGCAGTGCAGACAGGGTGGCAACTAATGAAAAACTGTTTTTT; CDR3: CASSADRVATNEKLFF
J: TRBJ1-5; size: -; D: TRBD1; V: TRBV6-2/TRBV6-3; DNA: TGTGCCAGCAGTCCCGGGACAGGGGACAATCAGCCCCAGCATTTT; CDR3: CASSPGTGDNQPQHF
J: TRBJ1-6; size: -; D: TRBD1; V: TRBV18; DNA: TGTGCCAGCTCACCACCGGGGGGATCACCGGGACAGGGATTATCACCCCTCCACTTT; CDR3: CASSPPGGSPGQGLSPLHF
J: TRBJ2-7; size: -; D: TRBD1; V: TRBV28; DNA: TGTGCCAGCAGTCCCCGACAGGGGTCCACCTACGAGCAGTACTTC; CDR3: CASSPRQGSTYEQYF
J: TRBJ2-5; size: -; D: -; V: TRBV7-2; DNA: TGTGCCAGCAGCTTACTTGGAGGGAAAGAGACCCAGTACTTC; CDR3: CASSLLGGKETQYF
J: TRBJ2-7; size: -; D: TRBD1; V: TRBV6-6; DNA: TGTGCCAGCAGTTACTCGCAGGGGGCATACGAGCAGTACTTC; CDR3: CASSYSQGAYEQYF
J: TRBJ2-7; size: many; D: -; V: TRBV6-5; DNA: TGTGCCAGCAGAGGGCCAGGGAGGTACGAGCAGTACTTC; CDR3: CASRGPGRYEQYF
J: TRBJ2-1; size: -; D: TRBD2; V: TRBV3-1/TRBV3-2; DNA: TGTGCCAGCAGCCGAGCCGCTAGCGGGGGGGCCGAGCAGTTCTTC; CDR3: CASSRAASGGAEQFF
J: TRBJ2-1; size: -; D: -; V: TRBV11-3; DNA: TGTGCCAGCAGTCTAAGGCTGGAAGCGATCTCCTACAATGAGCAGTTCTTC; CDR3: CASSLRLEAISYNEQFF
J: TRBJ1-6; size: -; D: TRBD1; V: TRBV25-1; DNA: TGTGCCACCACCTCCGACAGGGGCTTAGAGGATTCACCCCTCCACTTT; CDR3: CATTSDRGLEDSPLHF
J: TRBJ2-7; size: -; D: TRBD1; V: TRBV6-5; DNA: TGTGCCAGCGGACAGGGGGGAAACTACGAGCAGTACTTC; CDR3: CASGQGGNYEQYF
J: TRBJ2-5; size: -; D: -; V: TRBV7-9; DNA: TGTGCCAGCAGCTTAGCGGCAGGGTCTCAAGAGACCCAGTACTTC; CDR3: CASSLAAGSQETQYF